Listed below are T cell receptor beta chains from one sample, sequenced in a study of blood T cell repertoires in COVID-19. Data came from immunoSEQ multiplex PCR; TCRdb stores just in-frame clones and leaves some out. The sample includes about 210,000 clones, roughly 90% of them seen just once. Sample: peripheral blood. Every receptor here comes from a woman aged 40 to 49 with acute or convalescent COVID-19. Both conserved end residues are part of each CDR3. The order of the fields is V gene, clone size, D gene, J gene, CDR3 protein, CDR3 DNA. A D gene is named only where the DNA matches it firmly. The size entry is marked missing in some rows and otherwise reads once, few, many or a size class.

>TRBV7-9|.|.|TRBJ1-2
CASSPHRSDGYTF
TGTGCCAGCAGCCCCCACCGATCGGATGGCTACACCTTC
>TRBV4-1|.|TRBD1|TRBJ2-1
CASSQAGQVRGEQFF
TGCGCCAGCAGCCAAGCGGGACAGGTACGGGGTGAGCAGTTCTTC
>TRBV30|.|TRBD1|TRBJ1-2
CAWGPGQGFHYGYTF
TGTGCCTGGGGTCCAGGACAGGGGTTTCACTATGGCTACACCTTC
>TRBV6-6|once|.|TRBJ1-6
CASAGTGTPLHF
TGTGCCAGCGCAGGAACAGGGACCCCCCTCCACTTT
>TRBV19|.|TRBD1|TRBJ2-5
CASSSGASGGLWETQYF
TGTGCCAGTAGTTCAGGGGCCTCAGGGGGCCTGTGGGAGACCCAGTACTTC
>TRBV10-1|.|.|TRBJ1-3
CASSELGSGNTIYF
TGCGCCAGCAGTGAGCTAGGATCTGGAAACACCATATATTTT
>TRBV6-1|.|.|TRBJ1-5
CASSDRVVSNQPQHF
TGTGCCAGCAGTGACAGGGTAGTAAGCAATCAGCCCCAGCATTTT
>TRBV6-4|once|.|TRBJ1-1
CASSVGGVNTEAFF
TGTGCCAGCAGTGTTGGGGGGGTGAACACTGAAGCTTTCTTT
>TRBV19|.|TRBD1|TRBJ1-5
CASSSRDSNNQPQHF
TGTGCCAGTAGTTCCCGGGACAGCAACAATCAGCCCCAGCATTTT
>TRBV18|.|.|TRBJ2-5
CASSPNRQETQYF
TGTGCCAGCTCACCTAACAGGCAAGAGACCCAGTACTTC
>TRBV6-5|.|.|TRBJ1-2
CATDSYGYTF
TGTGCCACCGACTCCTATGGCTACACCTTC
>TRBV7-6|.|.|TRBJ2-5
CASSLATWGEETQYF
TGTGCCAGCAGCTTAGCGACCTGGGGCGAAGAGACCCAGTACTTC
>TRBV27|.|.|TRBJ1-2
CASLPSSGEVVSDGYTF
TGTGCCAGCCTCCCGTCCTCAGGGGAAGTCGTGTCAGATGGCTACACCTTC
>TRBV19|.|.|TRBJ1-5
CASSLAGNQPQHF
TGTGCCAGTAGTTTGGCAGGGAATCAGCCCCAGCATTTT
>TRBV5-4|.|TRBD1|TRBJ1-2
CASSLGQEEYVYGYTF
TGTGCCAGCAGCCTTGGACAGGAAGAGTACGTCTATGGCTACACCTTC
>TRBV7-6|.|.|TRBJ1-6
CASSSPGGAYNSPLHF
TGTGCCAGCAGCTCGCCCGGGGGGGCCTATAATTCACCCCTCCACTTT
>TRBV5-1|.|TRBD1|TRBJ1-1
CASSLWTGNTEAFF
TGCGCCAGCAGCTTGTGGACAGGGAACACTGAAGCTTTCTTT
>TRBV3-1/TRBV3-2|.|TRBD2|TRBJ2-5
CASATSAGLADLFGTQYF
TGTGCCAGCGCCACCTCGGCAGGGCTAGCGGACCTGTTTGGGACCCAGTACTTC
>TRBV2|.|TRBD2|TRBJ2-5
CASSELAGSASETQYF
TGTGCCAGCAGTGAACTAGCGGGGAGCGCGTCAGAGACCCAGTACTTC
>TRBV11-2|.|.|TRBJ1-2
CASRSVGEDYGYTF
TGTGCCAGCAGATCCGTGGGGGAGGACTATGGCTACACCTTC
>TRBV5-4|.|.|TRBJ1-2
CASSQYIANGYTF
TGTGCCAGCAGCCAGTACATAGCGAATGGCTACACCTTC
>TRBV3-1/TRBV3-2|.|.|TRBJ1-1
CASRATSSGVTEAFF
TGTGCCAGCAGAGCTACTTCCTCGGGGGTCACTGAAGCTTTCTTT
>TRBV11-2|.|.|TRBJ1-4
CASSLTGRANREKLFF
TGTGCCAGCAGCTTAACGGGGAGGGCGAATAGGGAAAAACTGTTTTTT
>TRBV5-1|.|.|TRBJ2-1
CASSLRFASGEQFF
TGCGCCAGCAGCCTGAGGTTTGCGTCGGGTGAGCAGTTCTTC
>TRBV19|.|TRBD1|TRBJ1-6
CASSFGGQGFNSPLHF
TGTGCCAGTAGTTTTGGTGGACAGGGCTTTAATTCACCCCTCCACTTT
>TRBV15|.|.|TRBJ1-6
CATSRGLQINSPLHF
TGTGCCACCAGCAGAGGTTTACAGATTAATTCACCCCTCCACTTT
>TRBV7-8|.|.|TRBJ1-1
CASSLVAAKGRAFF
TGTGCCAGCAGCTTAGTGGCGGCCAAAGGGAGGGCTTTCTTT
>TRBV10-3|.|.|TRBJ1-1
CAIRNRVPEGEAFF
TGTGCCATCAGGAACCGGGTCCCCGAAGGTGAAGCTTTCTTT
>TRBV7-2|.|TRBD1|TRBJ1-3
CASSLAGGTGNTIYF
TGTGCCAGCAGCTTGGCAGGGGGAACTGGAAACACCATATATTTT
>TRBV18|.|TRBD1|TRBJ1-1
CASSPRALQRQGVNTEAFF
TGTGCCAGCTCACCTAGAGCCCTACAACGACAGGGGGTGAACACTGAAGCTTTCTTT
>TRBV6-6|.|.|TRBJ1-5
CASSYAPGSNQPQHF
TGTGCCAGCAGTTACGCTCCAGGGAGCAATCAGCCCCAGCATTTT
>TRBV30|once|.|TRBJ2-5
CAWSWRFQETQYF
TGTGCCTGGAGTTGGCGGTTCCAAGAGACCCAGTACTTC
>TRBV2|.|.|TRBJ1-1
CASSNSNTEAFF
TGTGCCAGCAGTAACAGTAACACTGAAGCTTTCTTT
>TRBV5-4|.|.|TRBJ1-2
CASRQSSQGLSNYGYTF
TGTGCCAGCAGGCAAAGTTCTCAGGGCCTCTCTAACTATGGCTACACCTTC
>TRBV2|few|TRBD1|TRBJ1-5
CASSEEQGYQPQHF
TGTGCCAGCAGTGAGGAACAGGGGTACCAGCCCCAGCATTTT
>TRBV6-5|few|.|TRBJ2-5
CASSYSVGDQETQYF
TGTGCCAGCAGTTACTCCGTGGGAGACCAAGAGACCCAGTACTTC
>TRBV6-6|.|TRBD1|TRBJ1-5
CASSPGRGTVNNQPQHF
TGTGCCAGCAGTCCCGGCCGCGGGACAGTCAACAATCAGCCCCAGCATTTT
>TRBV18|.|.|TRBJ1-4
CASSLGQTTNEKLFF
TGTGCCAGCTCACTAGGACAAACGACTAATGAAAAACTGTTTTTT
>TRBV6-5|few|TRBD1|TRBJ1-4
CASSPRGRYEKLFF
TGTGCCAGCAGCCCCAGGGGGCGATATGAAAAACTGTTTTTT
>TRBV3-1/TRBV3-2|.|.|TRBJ1-5
CASSWTDSNQPQHF
TGTGCCAGCAGCTGGACAGATAGCAATCAGCCCCAGCATTTT
>TRBV5-5|.|TRBD1|TRBJ1-1
CASSLIWSGGATDTEAFF
TGTGCCAGCAGCTTGATATGGTCAGGGGGCGCGACAGACACTGAAGCTTTCTTT
>TRBV4-1|.|TRBD1|TRBJ2-3
CASSQAGTGLGFDTQYF
TGCGCCAGCAGCCAAGCCGGGACAGGGTTAGGGTTTGATACGCAGTATTTT
>TRBV7-3|.|.|TRBJ1-1
CASSMGRTEAFF
TGTGCCAGCAGCATGGGGAGGACTGAAGCTTTCTTT
>TRBV24-1|once|.|TRBJ1-3
CATRVKLHPSGNTIYF
TGTGCCACCAGGGTCAAGCTGCATCCCTCTGGAAACACCATATATTTT
>TRBV6-5|few|.|TRBJ2-2
CASSYRGAGELFF
TGTGCCAGCAGTTACCGGGGAGCCGGGGAGCTGTTTTTT
>TRBV7-8|.|.|TRBJ1-3
CGSGELRGNTIYF
TGTGGCAGCGGGGAGTTGAGAGGAAACACCATATATTTT
>TRBV5-1|.|TRBD1|TRBJ1-3
CASRPTGIGNTIYF
TGCGCCAGCAGACCGACAGGGATAGGAAACACCATATATTTT
>TRBV7-9|.|.|TRBJ1-1
CASSLTGLNTEAFF
TGTGCCAGCAGCTTGACGGGTTTGAACACTGAAGCTTTCTTT
>TRBV30|.|TRBD1|TRBJ1-3
CAWTRGPGNTIYF
TGTGCCTGGACCAGGGGGCCTGGAAACACCATATATTTT
>TRBV6-5|.|TRBD1|TRBJ1-2
CASSHPGQGAFGYTF
TGTGCCAGCAGTCATCCCGGACAGGGGGCTTTTGGCTACACCTTC
>TRBV25-1|.|.|TRBJ1-2
CASTHGGVYGYTF
TGTGCCAGCACCCATGGGGGGGTATATGGCTACACCTTC
>TRBV12-5|.|TRBD1|TRBJ1-2
CASGSPGQGTPNYGYTF
TGTGCTAGTGGTTCCCCCGGACAGGGGACCCCTAACTATGGCTACACCTTC
>TRBV9|.|TRBD1|TRBJ1-2
CASSNLHRGYGYTF
TGTGCCAGCAGCAATCTCCACAGGGGGTATGGCTACACCTTC
>TRBV7-9|.|.|TRBJ1-5
CASSLGGTGGNQPQHF
TGTGCCAGCAGCTTAGGGGGGACGGGGGGCAATCAGCCCCAGCATTTT